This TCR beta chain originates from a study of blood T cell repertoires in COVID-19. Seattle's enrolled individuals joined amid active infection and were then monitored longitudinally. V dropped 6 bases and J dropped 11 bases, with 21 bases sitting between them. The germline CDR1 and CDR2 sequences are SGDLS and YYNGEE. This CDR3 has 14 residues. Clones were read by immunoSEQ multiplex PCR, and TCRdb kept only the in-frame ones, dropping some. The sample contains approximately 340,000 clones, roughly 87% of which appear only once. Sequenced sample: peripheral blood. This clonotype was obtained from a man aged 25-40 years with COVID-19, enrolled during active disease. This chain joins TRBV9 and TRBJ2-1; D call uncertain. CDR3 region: CASNPGPGWNKQFF. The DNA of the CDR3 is TGTGCCAGCAATCCTGGCCCAGGTTGGAATAAGCAGTTCTTC.